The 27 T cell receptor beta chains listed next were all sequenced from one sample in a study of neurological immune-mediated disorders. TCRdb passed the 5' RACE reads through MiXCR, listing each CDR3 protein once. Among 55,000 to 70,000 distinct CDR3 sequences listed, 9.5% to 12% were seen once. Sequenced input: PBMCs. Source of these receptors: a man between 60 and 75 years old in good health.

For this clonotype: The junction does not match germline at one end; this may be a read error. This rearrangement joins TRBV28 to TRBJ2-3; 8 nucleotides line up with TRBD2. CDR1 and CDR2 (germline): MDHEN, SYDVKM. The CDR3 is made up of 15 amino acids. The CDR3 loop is CASSFPSGGTDTPYF. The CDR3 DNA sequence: TGTGCCAGCAGTTTCCCAAGCGGGGGTACAGATACGCCGTATTTT.

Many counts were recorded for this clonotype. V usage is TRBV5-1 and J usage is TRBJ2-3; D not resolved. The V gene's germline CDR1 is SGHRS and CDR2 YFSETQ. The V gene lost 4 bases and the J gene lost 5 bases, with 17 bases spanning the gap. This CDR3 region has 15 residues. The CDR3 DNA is TGCGCCAGCAGCCAAATCCTTCCCCCCGTAGATACGCAGTATTTT. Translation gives CASSQILPPVDTQYF. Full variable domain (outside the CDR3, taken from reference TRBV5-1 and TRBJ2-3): KAGVTQTPRYLIKTRGQQVTLSCSPISGHRSVSWYQQTPGQGLQFLFEYFSETQRNKGNFPGRFSGRQFSNSRSEMNVSTLELGDSALYLCASSQILPPVDTQYFGPGTRLTVL.

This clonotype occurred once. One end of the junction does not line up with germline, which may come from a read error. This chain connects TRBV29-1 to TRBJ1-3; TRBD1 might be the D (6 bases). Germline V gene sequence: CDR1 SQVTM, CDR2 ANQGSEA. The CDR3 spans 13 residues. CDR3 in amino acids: CIVGGSGGHTIYF. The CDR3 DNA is TGCATCGTTGGGGGCAGCGGTGGTCACACCATATATTTT.

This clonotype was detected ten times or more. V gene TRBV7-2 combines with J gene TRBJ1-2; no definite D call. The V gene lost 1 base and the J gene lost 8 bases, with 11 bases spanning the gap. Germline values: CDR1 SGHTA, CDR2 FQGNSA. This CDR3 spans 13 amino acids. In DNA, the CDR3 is TGTGCCAGCAGCTTAGGCGCCGCGTCGGGCTACACCTTC. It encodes CASSLGAASGYTF.

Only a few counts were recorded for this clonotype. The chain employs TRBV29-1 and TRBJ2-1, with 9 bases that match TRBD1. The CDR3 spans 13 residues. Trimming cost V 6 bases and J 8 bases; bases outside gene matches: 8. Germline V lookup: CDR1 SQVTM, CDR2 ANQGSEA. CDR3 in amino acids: CSVPGQGLYEQFF. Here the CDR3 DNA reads TGCAGCGTACCGGGACAGGGTCTTTATGAGCAGTTCTTC.

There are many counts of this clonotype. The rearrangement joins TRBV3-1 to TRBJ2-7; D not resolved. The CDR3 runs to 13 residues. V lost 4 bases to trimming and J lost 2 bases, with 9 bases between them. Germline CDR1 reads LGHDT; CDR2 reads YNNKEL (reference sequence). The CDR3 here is CASSPHRPYEQYF. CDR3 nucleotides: TGTGCCAGCAGCCCGCACAGACCCTACGAGCAGTACTTC.

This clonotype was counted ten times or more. The CDR3 spells CASSTGTGGANEQYF. The CDR3, as DNA: TGCGCCAGCAGCACTGGAACAGGGGGCGCGAACGAGCAGTACTTC. The gene calls are TRBV5-1 and TRBJ2-7, with 9 bases that match TRBD1. This CDR3 spans 15 amino acids. Per the germline V gene, CDR1 is SGHRS and CDR2 is YFSETQ. J was trimmed by 5 bases and V by 4 bases; bases with no gene match: 10.

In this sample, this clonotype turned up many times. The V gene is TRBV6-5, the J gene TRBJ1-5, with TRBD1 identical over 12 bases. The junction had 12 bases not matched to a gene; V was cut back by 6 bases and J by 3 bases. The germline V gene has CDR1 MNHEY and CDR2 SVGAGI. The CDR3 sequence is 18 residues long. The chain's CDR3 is CASRPRDRGLRVNQPQHF. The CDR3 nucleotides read TGTGCCAGCAGACCCCGGGACAGGGGGCTACGAGTCAATCAGCCCCAGCATTTT.

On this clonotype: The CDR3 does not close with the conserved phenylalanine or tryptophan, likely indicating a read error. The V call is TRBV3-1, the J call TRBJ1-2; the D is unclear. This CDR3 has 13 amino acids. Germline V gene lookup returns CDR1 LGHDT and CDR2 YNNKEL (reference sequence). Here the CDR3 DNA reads TGTGCCAGCAGTCAAGCCGACACCGATGGCTACACCTTA. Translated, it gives CASSQADTDGYTL.

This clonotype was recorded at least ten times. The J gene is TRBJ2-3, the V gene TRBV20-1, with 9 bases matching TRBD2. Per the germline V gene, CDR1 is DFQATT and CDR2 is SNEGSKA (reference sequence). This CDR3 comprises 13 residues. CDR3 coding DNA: TGCAGCCTGGCGGGGGGGGACACAGATACGCAGTATTTT. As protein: CSLAGGDTDTQYF.

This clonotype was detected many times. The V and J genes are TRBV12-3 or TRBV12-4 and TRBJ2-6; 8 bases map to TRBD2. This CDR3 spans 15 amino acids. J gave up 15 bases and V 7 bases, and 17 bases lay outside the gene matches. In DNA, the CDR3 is TGTGCCAGCAAGTCCCGAGGTAGCGGGGCCCTTTCCCTGACTTTC. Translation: CASKSRGSGALSLTF.

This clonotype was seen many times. CDR3 region: CATSDSRGPGSGANVLTF. The DNA for the CDR3 is TGTGCCACCAGTGATTCCCGGGGACCTGGCTCTGGGGCCAACGTCCTGACTTTC. V is TRBV24-1 and J is TRBJ2-6, with D perhaps matching TRBD1 or TRBD2 (5 bases each). Trimming took off 2 bases at V and 0 bases at J, with 13 bases between the two ends. Germline CDR1 is KGHDR and CDR2 is SFDVKD. The CDR3 loop spans 18 amino acids.

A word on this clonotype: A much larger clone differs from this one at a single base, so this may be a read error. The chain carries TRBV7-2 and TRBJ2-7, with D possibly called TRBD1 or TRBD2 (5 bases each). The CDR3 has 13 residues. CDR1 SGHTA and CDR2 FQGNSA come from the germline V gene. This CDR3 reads CASSPNRGHDQYF. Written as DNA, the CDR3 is TGTGCCAGCAGCCCGAATCGGGGCCACGACCAGTACTTC.

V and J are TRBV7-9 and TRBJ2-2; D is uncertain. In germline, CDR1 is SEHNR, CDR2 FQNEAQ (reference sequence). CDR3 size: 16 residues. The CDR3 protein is CDISLVPRANTGELFF. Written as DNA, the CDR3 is TGTGACATCAGCTTAGTCCCCAGAGCGAACACCGGGGAGCTGTTTTTT.

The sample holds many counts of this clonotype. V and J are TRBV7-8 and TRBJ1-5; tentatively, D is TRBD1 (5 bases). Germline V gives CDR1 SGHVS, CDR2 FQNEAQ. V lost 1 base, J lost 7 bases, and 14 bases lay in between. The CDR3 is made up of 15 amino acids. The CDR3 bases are TGTGCCAGCAGCTTAGAAGGGGTTAGGGAACAGCCCCAGCATTTT. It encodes CASSLEGVREQPQHF.

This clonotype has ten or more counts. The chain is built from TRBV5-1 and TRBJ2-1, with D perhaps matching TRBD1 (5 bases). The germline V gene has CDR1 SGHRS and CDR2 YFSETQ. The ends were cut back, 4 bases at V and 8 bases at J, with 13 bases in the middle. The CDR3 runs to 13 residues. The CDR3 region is CASSPDTGDEQFF. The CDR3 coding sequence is TGCGCCAGCAGCCCGGACACGGGCGATGAGCAGTTCTTC.

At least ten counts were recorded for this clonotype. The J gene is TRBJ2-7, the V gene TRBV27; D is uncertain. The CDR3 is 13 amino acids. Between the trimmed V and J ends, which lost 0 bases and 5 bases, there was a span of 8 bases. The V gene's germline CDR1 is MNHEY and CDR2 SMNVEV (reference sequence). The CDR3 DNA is TGTGCCAGCAGTTTATCTCAGAGAAACGAGCAGTACTTC. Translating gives CASSLSQRNEQYF.

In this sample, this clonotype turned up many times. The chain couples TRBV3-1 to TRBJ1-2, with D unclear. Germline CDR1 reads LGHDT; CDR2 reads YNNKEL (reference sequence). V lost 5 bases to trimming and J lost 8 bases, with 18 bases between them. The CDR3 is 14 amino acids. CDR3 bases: TGTGCCAGCAGCTTCTTCGGACTAGCGCAGGGCTACACCTTC. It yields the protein CASSFFGLAQGYTF.

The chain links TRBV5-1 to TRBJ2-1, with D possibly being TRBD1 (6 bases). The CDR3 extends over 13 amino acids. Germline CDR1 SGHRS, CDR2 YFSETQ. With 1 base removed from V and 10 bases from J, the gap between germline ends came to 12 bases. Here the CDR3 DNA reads TGCGCCAGCAGCTTGAATCAGGGGCGCGAGCAGTTCTTC. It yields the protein CASSLNQGREQFF.

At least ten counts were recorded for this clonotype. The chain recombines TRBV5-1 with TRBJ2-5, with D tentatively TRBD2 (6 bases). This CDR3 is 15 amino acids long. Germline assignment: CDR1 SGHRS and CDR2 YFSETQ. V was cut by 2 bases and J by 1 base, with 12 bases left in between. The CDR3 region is CASSFTGVLQETQYF. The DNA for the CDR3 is TGCGCCAGCAGCTTTACGGGAGTACTCCAAGAGACCCAGTACTTC.

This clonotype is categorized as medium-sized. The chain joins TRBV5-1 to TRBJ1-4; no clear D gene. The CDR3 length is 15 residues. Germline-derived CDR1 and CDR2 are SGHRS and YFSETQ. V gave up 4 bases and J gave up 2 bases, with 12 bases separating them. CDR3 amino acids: CASSPGLRTNEKLFF. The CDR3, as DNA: TGCGCCAGCAGCCCAGGACTGAGGACTAATGAAAAACTGTTTTTT.

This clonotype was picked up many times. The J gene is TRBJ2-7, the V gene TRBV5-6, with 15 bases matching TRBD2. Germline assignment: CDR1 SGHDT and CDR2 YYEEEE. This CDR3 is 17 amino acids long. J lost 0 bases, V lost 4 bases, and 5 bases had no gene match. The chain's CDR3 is CASSHGLAGGSSYEQYF. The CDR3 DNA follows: TGTGCCAGCAGCCACGGACTAGCGGGGGGGAGCTCCTACGAGCAGTACTTC. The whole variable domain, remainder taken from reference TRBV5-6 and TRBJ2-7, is DAGVTQSPTHLIKTRGQQVTLRCSPKSGHDTVSWYQQALGQGPQFIFQYYEEEERQRGNFPDRFSGHQFPNYSSELNVNALLLGDSALYLCASSHGLAGGSSYEQYFGPGTRLTVT.

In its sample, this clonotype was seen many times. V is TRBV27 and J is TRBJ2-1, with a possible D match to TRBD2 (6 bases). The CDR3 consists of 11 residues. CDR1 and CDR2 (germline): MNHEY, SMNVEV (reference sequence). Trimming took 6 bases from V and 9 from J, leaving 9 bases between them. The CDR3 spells CASRGGSEQFF. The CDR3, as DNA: TGTGCCAGCAGGGGGGGAAGTGAGCAGTTCTTC.

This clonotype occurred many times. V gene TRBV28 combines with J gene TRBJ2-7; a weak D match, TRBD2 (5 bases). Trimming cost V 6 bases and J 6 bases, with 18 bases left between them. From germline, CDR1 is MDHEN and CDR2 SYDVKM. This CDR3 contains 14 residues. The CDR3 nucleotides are TGTGCCAGCAGCTTACCCCGGACTTTTGGCGAGCAGTACTTC. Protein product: CASSLPRTFGEQYF.

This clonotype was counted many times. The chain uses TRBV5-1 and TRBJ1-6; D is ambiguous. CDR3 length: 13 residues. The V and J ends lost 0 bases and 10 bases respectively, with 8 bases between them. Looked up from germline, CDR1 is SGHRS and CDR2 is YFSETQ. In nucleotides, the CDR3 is TGCGCCAGCAGCTTGGAGTTTGGATCACCCCTCCACTTT. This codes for CASSLEFGSPLHF. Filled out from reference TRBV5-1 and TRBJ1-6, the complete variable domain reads KAGVTQTPRYLIKTRGQQVTLSCSPISGHRSVSWYQQTPGQGLQFLFEYFSETQRNKGNFPGRFSGRQFSNSRSEMNVSTLELGDSALYLCASSLEFGSPLHFGNGTRLTVT.

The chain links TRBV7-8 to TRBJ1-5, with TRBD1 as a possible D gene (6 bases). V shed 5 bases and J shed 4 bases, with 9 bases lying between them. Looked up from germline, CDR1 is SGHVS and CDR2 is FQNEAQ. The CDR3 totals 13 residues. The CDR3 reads CASSRTENQPQHF. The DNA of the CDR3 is TGTGCCAGCAGCAGGACAGAAAATCAGCCCCAGCATTTT.

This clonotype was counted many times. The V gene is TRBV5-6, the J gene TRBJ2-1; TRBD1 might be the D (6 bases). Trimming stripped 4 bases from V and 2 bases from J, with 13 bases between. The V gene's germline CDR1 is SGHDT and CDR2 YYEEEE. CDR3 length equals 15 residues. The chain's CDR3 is CASSRNRDPYNEQFF. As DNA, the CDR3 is TGTGCCAGCAGCCGCAACAGGGACCCCTACAATGAGCAGTTCTTC.